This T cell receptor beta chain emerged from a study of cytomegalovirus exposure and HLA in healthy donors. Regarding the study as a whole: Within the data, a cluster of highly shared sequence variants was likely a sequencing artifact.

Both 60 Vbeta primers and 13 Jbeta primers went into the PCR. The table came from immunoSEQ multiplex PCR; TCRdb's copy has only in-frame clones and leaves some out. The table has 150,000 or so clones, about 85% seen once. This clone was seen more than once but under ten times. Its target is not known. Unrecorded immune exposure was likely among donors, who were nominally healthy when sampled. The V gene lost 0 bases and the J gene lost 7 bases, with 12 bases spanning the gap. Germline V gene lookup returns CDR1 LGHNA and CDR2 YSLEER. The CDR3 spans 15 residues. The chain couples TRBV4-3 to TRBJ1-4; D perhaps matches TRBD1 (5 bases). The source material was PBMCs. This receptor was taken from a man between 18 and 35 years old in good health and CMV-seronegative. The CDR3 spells CASSQDRAYGEKLFF. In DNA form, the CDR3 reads TGCGCCAGCAGCCAAGACAGGGCTTATGGTGAAAAACTGTTTTTT.